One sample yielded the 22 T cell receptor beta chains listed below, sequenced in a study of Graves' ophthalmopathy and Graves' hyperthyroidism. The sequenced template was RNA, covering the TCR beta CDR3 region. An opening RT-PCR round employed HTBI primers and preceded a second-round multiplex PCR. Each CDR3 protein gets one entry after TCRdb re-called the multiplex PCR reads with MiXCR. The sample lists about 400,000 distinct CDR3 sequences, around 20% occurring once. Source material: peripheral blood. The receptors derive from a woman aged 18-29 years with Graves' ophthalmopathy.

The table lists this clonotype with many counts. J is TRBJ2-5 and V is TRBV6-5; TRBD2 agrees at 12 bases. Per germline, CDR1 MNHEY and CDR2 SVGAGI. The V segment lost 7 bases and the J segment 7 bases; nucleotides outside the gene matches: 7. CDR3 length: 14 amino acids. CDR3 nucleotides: TGTGCCAGCATTAGACTAGCGGGAGAGGGGACCCAGTACTTC. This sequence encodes CASIRLAGEGTQYF.

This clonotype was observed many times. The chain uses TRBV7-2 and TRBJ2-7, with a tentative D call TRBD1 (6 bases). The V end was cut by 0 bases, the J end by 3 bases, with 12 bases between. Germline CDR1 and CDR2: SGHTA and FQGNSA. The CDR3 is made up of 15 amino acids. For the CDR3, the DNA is TGTGCCAGCAGCTTAGCGCCAGGGGCGATCTACGAGCAGTACTTC. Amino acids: CASSLAPGAIYEQYF.

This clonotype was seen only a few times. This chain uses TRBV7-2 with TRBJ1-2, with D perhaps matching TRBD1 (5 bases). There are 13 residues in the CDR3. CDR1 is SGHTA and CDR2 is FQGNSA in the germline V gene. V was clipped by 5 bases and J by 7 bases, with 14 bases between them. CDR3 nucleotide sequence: TGTGCCAGCAGCCCAGGACAAGCTCTTGGCTACACCTTC. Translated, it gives CASSPGQALGYTF.

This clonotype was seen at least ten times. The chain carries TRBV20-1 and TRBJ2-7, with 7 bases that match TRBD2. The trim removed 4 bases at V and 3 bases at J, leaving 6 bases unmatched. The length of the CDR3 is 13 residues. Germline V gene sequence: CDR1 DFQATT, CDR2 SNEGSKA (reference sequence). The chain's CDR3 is CSAIERDLYEQYF. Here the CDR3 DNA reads TGCAGTGCTATCGAGCGGGACCTCTACGAGCAGTACTTC.

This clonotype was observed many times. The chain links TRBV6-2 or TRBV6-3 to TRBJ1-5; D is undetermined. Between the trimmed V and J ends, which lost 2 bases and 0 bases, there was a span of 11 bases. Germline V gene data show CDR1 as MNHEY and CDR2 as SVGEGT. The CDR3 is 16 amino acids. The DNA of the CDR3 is TGTGCCAGCAGTTACCGTCCGGCCTCTAGCAATCAGCCCCAGCATTTT. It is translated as CASSYRPASSNQPQHF.

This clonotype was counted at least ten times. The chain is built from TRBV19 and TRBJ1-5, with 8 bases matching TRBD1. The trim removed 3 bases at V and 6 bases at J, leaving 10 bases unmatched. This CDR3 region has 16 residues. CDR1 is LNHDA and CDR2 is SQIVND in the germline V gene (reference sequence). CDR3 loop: CASSMGGTGSGQPQHF. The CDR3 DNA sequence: TGTGCCAGTAGTATGGGCGGGACAGGTTCTGGTCAGCCCCAGCATTTT.

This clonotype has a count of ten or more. The CDR3 nucleotides are TGTGCCAGCAGCTTAGGGTCCGGGGGCACTGGAAACACCATATATTTT. The encoded protein is CASSLGSGGTGNTIYF. The chain is built from TRBV11-2 and TRBJ1-3, with a tentative D call TRBD1 (6 bases). Trimming stripped 1 base from V and 2 bases from J, with 12 bases between. CDR3 size: 16 residues. Germline V gene lookup returns CDR1 SGHAT and CDR2 FQNNGV.

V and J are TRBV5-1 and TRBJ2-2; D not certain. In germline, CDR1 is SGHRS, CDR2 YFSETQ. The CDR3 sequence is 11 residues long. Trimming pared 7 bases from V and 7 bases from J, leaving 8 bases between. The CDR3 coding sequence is TGCGCCAGCGGTTCGGGCGGGGAGCTGTTTTTT. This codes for CASGSGGELFF. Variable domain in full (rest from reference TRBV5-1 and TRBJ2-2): KAGVTQTPRYLIKTRGQQVTLSCSPISGHRSVSWYQQTPGQGLQFLFEYFSETQRNKGNFPGRFSGRQFSNSRSEMNVSTLELGDSALYLCASGSGGELFFGEGSRLTVL.

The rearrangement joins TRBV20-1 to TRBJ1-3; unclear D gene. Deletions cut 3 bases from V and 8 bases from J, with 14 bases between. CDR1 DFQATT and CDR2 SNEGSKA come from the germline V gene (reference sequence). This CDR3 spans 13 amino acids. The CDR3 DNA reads TGCAGTGCTAGCAGTCAGTCTGTACACACCATATATTTT. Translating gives CSASSQSVHTIYF.

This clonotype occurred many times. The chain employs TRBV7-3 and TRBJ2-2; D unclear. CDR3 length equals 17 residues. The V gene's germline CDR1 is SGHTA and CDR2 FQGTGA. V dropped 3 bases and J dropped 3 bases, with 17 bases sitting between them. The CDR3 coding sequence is TGTGCCAGCAGCTTTACCGCACTAAGCCGCCACACCGGGGAGCTGTTTTTT. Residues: CASSFTALSRHTGELFF.

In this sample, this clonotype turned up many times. This CDR3 is CASRVGQYGYTF. The CDR3 region has the DNA TGTGCCAGCAGAGTTGGTCAATATGGCTACACCTTC. This sequence joins TRBV6-5 and TRBJ1-2; no reliable D call. The CDR3 spans 12 residues. From germline, CDR1 is MNHEY and CDR2 SVGAGI. The germline V and J ends were trimmed by 6 bases and 5 bases, with 10 bases remaining between them.

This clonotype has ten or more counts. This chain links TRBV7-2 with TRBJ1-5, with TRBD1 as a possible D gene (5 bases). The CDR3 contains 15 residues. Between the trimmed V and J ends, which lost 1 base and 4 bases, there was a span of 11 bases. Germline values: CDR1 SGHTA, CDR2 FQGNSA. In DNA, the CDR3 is TGTGCCAGCAGCTTAGGGTTCTGGGGGAATCAGCCCCAGCATTTT. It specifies CASSLGFWGNQPQHF.

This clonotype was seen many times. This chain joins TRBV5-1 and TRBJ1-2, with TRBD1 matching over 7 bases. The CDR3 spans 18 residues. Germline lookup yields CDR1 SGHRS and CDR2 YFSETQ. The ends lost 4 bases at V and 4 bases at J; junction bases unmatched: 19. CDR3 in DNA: TGCGCCAGCAGCCCTCGGGGACTGACTTTGGACAGGCGCTATGGCTACACCTTC. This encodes CASSPRGLTLDRRYGYTF.

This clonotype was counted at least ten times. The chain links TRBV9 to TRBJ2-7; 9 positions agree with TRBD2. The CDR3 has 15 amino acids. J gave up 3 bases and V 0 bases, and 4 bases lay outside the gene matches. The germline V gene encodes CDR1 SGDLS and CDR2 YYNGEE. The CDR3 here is CASSVASAGGYEQYF. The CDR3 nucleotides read TGTGCCAGCAGCGTAGCATCAGCGGGAGGCTACGAGCAGTACTTC.

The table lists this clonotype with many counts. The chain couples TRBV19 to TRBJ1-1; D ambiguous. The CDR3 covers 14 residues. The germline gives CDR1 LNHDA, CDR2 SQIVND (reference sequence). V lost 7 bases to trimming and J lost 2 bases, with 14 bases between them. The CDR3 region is CASNPGSLNTEAFF. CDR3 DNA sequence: TGTGCCAGTAATCCGGGATCCCTAAACACTGAAGCTTTCTTT.

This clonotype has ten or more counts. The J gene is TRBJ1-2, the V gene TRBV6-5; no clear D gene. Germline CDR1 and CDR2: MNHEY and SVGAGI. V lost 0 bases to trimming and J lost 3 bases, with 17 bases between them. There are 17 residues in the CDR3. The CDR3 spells CASSYSKWREGDYGYTF. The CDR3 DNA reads TGTGCCAGCAGTTACTCGAAGTGGAGGGAGGGTGACTATGGCTACACCTTC.

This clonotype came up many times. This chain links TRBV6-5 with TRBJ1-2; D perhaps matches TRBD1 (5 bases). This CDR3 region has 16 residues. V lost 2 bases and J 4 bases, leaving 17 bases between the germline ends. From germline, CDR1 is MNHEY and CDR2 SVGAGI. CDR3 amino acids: CASSYQGVKGFYGYTF. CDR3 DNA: TGTGCCAGCAGTTACCAGGGCGTTAAGGGGTTCTATGGCTACACCTTC.

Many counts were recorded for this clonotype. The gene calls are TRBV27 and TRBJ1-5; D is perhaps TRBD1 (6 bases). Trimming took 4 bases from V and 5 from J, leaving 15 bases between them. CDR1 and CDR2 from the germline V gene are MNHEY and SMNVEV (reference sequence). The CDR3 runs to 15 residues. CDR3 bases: TGTGCCAGCAGTTCCGACACAGGGTATGATCAGCCCCAGCATTTT. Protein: CASSSDTGYDQPQHF.

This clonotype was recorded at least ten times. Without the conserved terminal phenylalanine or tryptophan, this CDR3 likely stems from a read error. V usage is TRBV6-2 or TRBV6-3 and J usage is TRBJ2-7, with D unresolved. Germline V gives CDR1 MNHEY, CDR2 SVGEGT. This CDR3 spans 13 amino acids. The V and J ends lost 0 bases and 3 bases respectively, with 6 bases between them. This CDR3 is CASSYSGVYEQYL. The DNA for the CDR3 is TGTGCCAGCAGTTACTCGGGCGTCTACGAGCAGTACCTC.

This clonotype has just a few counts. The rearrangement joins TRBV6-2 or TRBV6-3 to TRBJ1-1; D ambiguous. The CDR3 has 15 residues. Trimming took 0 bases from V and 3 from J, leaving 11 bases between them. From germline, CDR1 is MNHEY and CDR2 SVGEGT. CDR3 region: CASSYSRVVDTEAFF. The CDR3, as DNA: TGTGCCAGCAGTTACTCACGGGTGGTTGACACTGAAGCTTTCTTT.

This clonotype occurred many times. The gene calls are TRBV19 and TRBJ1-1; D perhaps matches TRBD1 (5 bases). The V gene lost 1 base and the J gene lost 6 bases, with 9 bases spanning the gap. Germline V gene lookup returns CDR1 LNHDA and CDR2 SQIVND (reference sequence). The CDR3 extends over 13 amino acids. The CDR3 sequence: CASSIVRGAEAFF. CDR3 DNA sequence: TGTGCCAGTAGTATAGTTAGGGGAGCTGAAGCTTTCTTT.

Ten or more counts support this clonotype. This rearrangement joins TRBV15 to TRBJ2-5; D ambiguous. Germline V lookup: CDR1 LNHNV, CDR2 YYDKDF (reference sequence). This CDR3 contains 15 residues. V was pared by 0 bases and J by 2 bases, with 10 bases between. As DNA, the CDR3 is TGTGCCACCAGCAGAGATTCTAGGATTCAAGAGACCCAGTACTTC. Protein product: CATSRDSRIQETQYF.